A selection of T cell receptor beta chains follows, all from one sample in a study of T cells in Graves' hyperthyroidism and ophthalmopathy. TCRdb passed the multiplex PCR reads through MiXCR, listing each CDR3 protein once. The sample holds hundreds of thousands of distinct CDR3 sequences, 15% to 20% seen once. Source material: blood. The receptor set was obtained from a woman aged 40 to 55 with Graves' ophthalmopathy. Both conserved end residues are part of each CDR3. A D gene is named only where the DNA matches it firmly. Size values are once, few and many counts, or a class for expanded clones, and some rows have none.

j_call clone_size d_call v_call cdr3_aa cdr3_nt
TRBJ1-6 - - TRBV28 CASSLGSSDNSPLHF TGTGCCAGCAGTTTAGGGTCGTCTGATAATTCACCCCTCCACTTT
TRBJ1-1 many - TRBV28 CASSGQPRNTEAFF TGTGCCAGCTCAGGGCAGCCACGGAACACTGAAGCTTTCTTT
TRBJ1-5 many - TRBV28 CASSYAGGRNQPQHF TGTGCCAGCAGTTACGCCGGGGGCCGCAATCAGCCCCAGCATTTT
TRBJ2-3 - - TRBV7-9 CASSSGRKADTQYF TGTGCCAGCAGCTCAGGTCGCAAGGCAGATACGCAGTATTTT
TRBJ2-7 few - TRBV20-1 CSARIVTAGEQYF TGCAGTGCTAGAATCGTAACAGCCGGCGAGCAGTACTTC
TRBJ2-1 - TRBD2 TRBV2 CASRGLAGLNNEQFF TGTGCCAGCCGAGGACTAGCGGGGCTGAACAATGAGCAGTTCTTC
TRBJ2-3 many - TRBV29-1 CSVEAEATDTQYF TGCAGCGTTGAGGCGGAAGCCACAGATACGCAGTATTTT
TRBJ2-1 - TRBD2 TRBV2 CASNRLASYNEQFF TGTGCCAGCAACCGACTAGCCTCCTACAATGAGCAGTTCTTC
TRBJ2-1 - - TRBV7-3 CASTSGWGKTYNEQFF TGTGCCAGCACCTCCGGATGGGGGAAGACCTACAATGAGCAGTTCTTC
TRBJ1-4 many - TRBV18 CASSPREDHEKLFF TGTGCCAGCTCACCACGAGAAGACCATGAAAAACTGTTTTTT
TRBJ1-1 many - TRBV29-1 CSVGEVWLNTEAFF TGCAGCGTTGGAGAAGTATGGCTGAACACTGAAGCTTTCTTT
TRBJ1-1 - - TRBV27 CASSLSGRDEQFFGPGGTEAFF -
TRBJ1-1 many - TRBV20-1 CSASLGRINTEAFF TGCAGTGCTTCCTTAGGACGGATTAACACTGAAGCTTTCTTT
TRBJ2-6 - - TRBV29-1 CSQCDRMGPSGANVLTF TGCAGCCAATGCGACAGGATGGGCCCTTCTGGGGCCAACGTCCTGACTTTC
TRBJ2-1 many TRBD1 TRBV7-3 CASSLTPGQGGQFF TGTGCCAGCAGCCTAACCCCGGGACAGGGAGGGCAGTTCTTC
TRBJ2-2 many - TRBV5-1 CASSFTATNTGELFF TGCGCCAGCAGCTTTACGGCCACGAACACCGGGGAGCTGTTTTTT
TRBJ1-4 - - TRBV5-1 CASSLVVSGEKLFF TGCGCCAGCAGCTTGGTGGTATCGGGTGAAAAACTGTTTTTT
TRBJ1-4 - - TRBV6-2/TRBV6-3 CASSYYRATNEKLFF TGTGCCAGCAGTTATTACAGGGCAACTAATGAAAAACTGTTTTTT
TRBJ2-1 once - TRBV7-9 CASSRSGVYNEQFF TGTGCCAGCTCCCGGAGCGGAGTCTACAATGAGCAGTTCTTC
TRBJ2-3 few TRBD2 TRBV5-5 CASSLGLAGHTQYF TGTGCCAGCAGCCTTGGACTAGCGGGACATACGCAGTATTTT
TRBJ2-7 few TRBD1 TRBV11-2 CASSLGLTGRYF TGTGCCAGCAGCTTAGGGCTGACAGGGCGGTACTTC
TRBJ2-1 few TRBD1 TRBV7-8 CASSPAGTGGGNEQFF TGTGCCAGCAGCCCCGCCGGGACAGGGGGCGGCAATGAGCAGTTCTTC
TRBJ1-6 few - TRBV7-2 CASSPRGSYNSPLHF TGTGCCAGCAGTCCTAGGGGGTCCTATAATTCACCCCTCCACTTT
TRBJ1-1 few - TRBV9 CASSVGGRPNTEAFF TGTGCCAGCAGCGTGGGGGGGAGGCCTAACACTGAAGCTTTCTTT
TRBJ2-1 many - TRBV2 CASGVTPNEQFF TGTGCCAGCGGTGTGACTCCCAATGAGCAGTTCTTC
TRBJ2-1 - - TRBV11-3 CASSLGLVGASNEQFF TGTGCCAGCAGCTTAGGACTAGTGGGAGCTTCCAATGAGCAGTTCTTC
TRBJ1-1 - - TRBV20-1 CSARSDRRGDTEAFF TGCAGTGCTAGATCCGACAGGCGCGGGGACACTGAAGCTTTCTTT
TRBJ2-1 - - TRBV5-4 CASRLTDGIYNEQFF TGTGCCAGCAGGTTAACCGACGGGATCTACAATGAGCAGTTCTTC
TRBJ1-5 few - TRBV5-1 CASSLEAGNQPQHF TGCGCCAGCAGCTTGGAAGCGGGCAATCAGCCCCAGCATTTT
TRBJ2-3 - - TRBV6-4 CASSETVGSPDTQYF TGTGCCAGCAGCGAAACCGTCGGAAGCCCAGATACGCAGTATTTT
TRBJ1-4 few - TRBV27 CASRDSTTNEKLFF TGTGCCAGCAGGGACAGCACAACTAATGAAAAACTGTTTTTT
TRBJ2-7 many - TRBV7-9 CASSLYDRNSYEQYF TGTGCCAGCAGCTTATACGACAGGAACTCCTACGAGCAGTACTTC
TRBJ1-4 few - TRBV3-1 CASSQAQELFF TGTGCCAGCAGCCAGGCACAGGAACTGTTTTTT
TRBJ1-1 many TRBD1 TRBV18 CASSRGTGRTEAFF TGTGCCAGCTCTCGTGGGACAGGGAGGACTGAAGCTTTCTTT
TRBJ2-3 many - TRBV5-1 CASSLGLLGADTQYF TGCGCCAGCAGCTTGGGGCTCCTTGGGGCAGATACGCAGTATTTT
TRBJ2-3 few - TRBV30 CAWGGSGFGTDTQYF TGTGCCTGGGGCGGATCTGGGTTTGGGACAGATACGCAGTATTTT
TRBJ2-7 many - TRBV12-3/TRBV12-4 CASSLGHLLYEQYF TGTGCCAGCAGTTTGGGTCATCTCCTCTACGAGCAGTACTTC
TRBJ2-5 many - TRBV7-6 CASSLGGGSGIQETQYF TGTGCCAGCAGCTTAGGTGGCGGTAGCGGAATACAAGAGACCCAGTACTTC
TRBJ1-2 many - TRBV2 CASAPQGLFSGNYGYTF TGTGCCAGCGCTCCTCAGGGGTTGTTCTCCGGTAACTATGGCTACACCTTC
TRBJ1-5 many TRBD1 TRBV28 CASSSQGASNQPQHF TGTGCCAGCAGTTCTCAGGGGGCAAGCAATCAGCCCCAGCATTTT
TRBJ1-5 many - TRBV2 CASSPPGMGGSSNQPQHF TGTGCCAGCAGTCCCCCTGGGATGGGGGGCTCTAGCAATCAGCCCCAGCATTTT